The entry below describes one T cell receptor (beta chain). The data were produced by immunoSEQ multiplex PCR, yet TCRdb's version contains in-frame clones alone and is incomplete. The sample lists some 240,000 clones, around 88% occurring once. The data derive from a study of Ad26.COV2.S vaccination and SARS-CoV-2 variants. The CDR3 has 12 amino acids. Trimming took off 5 bases at V and 14 bases at J, with 18 bases between the two ends. Germline V gene data show CDR1 as MNHNY and CDR2 as SVGAGI (reference sequence). This sample's treatment: roughly 19 received Ad26.COV2.S at low or high dose, single or two shots; several received placebo; per-sample allocation not given. Samples were taken on day 63 after the first vaccine or placebo injection. An adult donor aged 18-55 years was enrolled in Boston.

The receptor's source is a person between 18 and 65 years old who received the Ad26.COV2.S COVID-19 vaccine or a placebo. V is TRBV6-6 and J is TRBJ1-1; possibly TRBD1 for D (5 bases). The sequenced sample was peripheral blood, obtained in a trial of Ad26.COV2.S vaccine versus placebo. CDR3 sequence reads: CASSPVSGPGFF. The CDR3 DNA follows: TGTGCCAGCAGTCCCGTTTCCGGGCCAGGGTTCTTT.